These 18 T cell receptor beta chains share one sample of origin, sequenced in a study of T cell responses to AZD1222 COVID-19 vaccine. Sequencing used immunoSEQ multiplex PCR; TCRdb keeps in-frame clones, though not all of them. The sample records 150,000 or so clones, 90% being singletons. The material was peripheral blood, obtained on day 0 of AZD1222 vaccination. These receptors came from an adult in good health.

The chain is built from TRBV6-2 or TRBV6-3 and TRBJ1-1; 8 nucleotides line up with TRBD1. This CDR3 has 16 amino acids. From germline, CDR1 is MNHEY and CDR2 SVGEGT. Germline trimming cut 5 bases from V and 8 bases from J; bases unmatched to any gene: 16. The CDR3 loop reads CASSPQSWTGNWEAFF. The DNA for the CDR3 is TGTGCCAGCAGTCCACAATCATGGACAGGGAATTGGGAAGCTTTCTTT.

The chain has TRBV4-2 and TRBJ1-1; tentative D call: TRBD1 (5 bases). Germline loops: CDR1 LGHNA, CDR2 YNFKEQ. V was cut by 3 bases and J by 6 bases, with 23 bases left in between. The CDR3 covers 17 residues. CDR3: CASSQSAGTVIKAEAFF. DNA for the CDR3: TGTGCCAGCAGCCAGTCTGCCGGGACGGTAATAAAGGCTGAAGCTTTCTTT.

This chain connects TRBV28 to TRBJ1-6, with 12 nucleotides matching TRBD1. Per the germline V gene, CDR1 is MDHEN and CDR2 is SYDVKM. The CDR3 is made up of 18 amino acids. V trimming: 10 bases; J trimming: 2 bases; junction bases outside the gene matches: 12. The CDR3 reads CATLGGQGALTYNSPLHF. CDR3 bases: TGTGCCACATTAGGGGGACAGGGGGCCCTCACCTATAATTCACCCCTCCACTTT.

The chain uses TRBV6-5 and TRBJ1-2; 9 bases are shared with TRBD1. The CDR3 totals 13 residues. Germline CDR1 and CDR2: MNHEY and SVGAGI. The V gene end was trimmed by 8 bases and the J gene end by 3 bases; junction bases not matched to a gene: 4. CDR3 bases: TGTGCCAGCGAGAGGGACAGGGACTATGGCTACACCTTC. Residues: CASERDRDYGYTF.

The chain is built from TRBV7-9 and TRBJ1-1; D is perhaps TRBD1 (6 bases). The germline V and J ends were trimmed by 4 bases and 1 base, with 13 bases remaining between them. Germline V gene sequence: CDR1 SEHNR, CDR2 FQNEAQ (reference sequence). CDR3 size: 15 residues. The CDR3 region is CASSSLTGRNTEAFF. The CDR3 DNA sequence: TGTGCCAGCAGCTCTTTAACAGGGAGGAACACTGAAGCTTTCTTT.

The chain links TRBV4-3 to TRBJ1-1; a possible D gene is TRBD1 (6 bases). The germline V gene has CDR1 LGHNA and CDR2 YSLEER. The V gene lost 1 base and the J gene lost 4 bases, with 10 bases spanning the gap. This CDR3 comprises 14 residues. In DNA, the CDR3 is TGCGCCAGCAGCCAAGCGGCAGGGGCCACTGAAGCTTTCTTT. Amino acids: CASSQAAGATEAFF.

This chain uses TRBV24-1 with TRBJ1-3; no clear D gene. Between the trimmed V and J ends, which lost 5 bases and 4 bases, there was a span of 8 bases. The germline V gene has CDR1 KGHDR and CDR2 SFDVKD. This CDR3 region has 13 residues. The CDR3 nucleotides are TGTGCCACCAGTGTAGAGGGCGGAAACACCATATATTTT. It translates to CATSVEGGNTIYF.

V and J are TRBV18 and TRBJ2-7; D may match TRBD1 or TRBD2 (5 bases each). The ends were cut back, 6 bases at V and 2 bases at J, with 14 bases in the middle. Germline V gene lookup returns CDR1 KGHSH and CDR2 LQKENI. This CDR3 comprises 14 residues. This chain's CDR3 is CASSRGDETYEQYF. The CDR3 bases are TGTGCCAGCTCTCGAGGGGACGAAACCTACGAGCAGTACTTC.

This clone was found a few times. This chain links TRBV4-1 with TRBJ1-3; D might be TRBD1 (6 bases). The CDR3 sequence is 15 residues long. Germline V gene sequence: CDR1 MGHRA, CDR2 YSYEKL. The ends were cut back, 2 bases at V and 1 base at J, with 9 bases in the middle. The CDR3 DNA follows: TGCGCCAGCAGCCAAAATAGGGGGTCTGGAAACACCATATATTTT. Translation: CASSQNRGSGNTIYF.

As for this clone: This specimen includes other DNA sequences encoding the same CDR3. The chain links TRBV30 to TRBJ1-5; D is ambiguous. The CDR3 length is 12 residues. V was trimmed by 3 bases and J by 2 bases, leaving 5 bases between them. Per the germline V gene, CDR1 is GTSNPN and CDR2 is SVGIG (reference sequence). CDR3 in amino acids: CAWSGGNQPQHF. CDR3 in DNA: TGTGCCTGGAGCGGGGGCAATCAGCCCCAGCATTTT.

The CDR3 bases are TGTGCCAGCAGCACCCGACAGGGTTCGGGTTATGAAAAACTGTTTTTT. It translates to CASSTRQGSGYEKLFF. V and J are TRBV9 and TRBJ1-4; 7 bases are shared with TRBD1. Trimming cost V 4 bases and J 6 bases; bases outside gene matches: 12. Germline CDR1 is SGDLS and CDR2 is YYNGEE. This CDR3 region has 16 residues.

The chain joins TRBV5-1 to TRBJ1-6; TRBD1 agrees at 9 bases. V lost 5 bases, J lost 0 bases, and 9 bases stayed unmatched. There are 18 residues in the CDR3. Germline V CDR1 and CDR2: SGHRS, YFSETQ. Here the CDR3 DNA reads TGCGCCAGCAGGGCCGGGACAGGGTTCGGCTCCTATAATTCACCCCTCCACTTT. Protein sequence: CASRAGTGFGSYNSPLHF.

This chain joins TRBV18 and TRBJ1-3; 8 positions agree with TRBD1. Trimming took 6 bases from V and 4 from J; bases not matched to a gene: 8. Germline-derived CDR1 and CDR2 are KGHSH and LQKENI. The CDR3 length is 15 residues. CDR3 bases: TGTGCCAGCTCCCAAAGGACAGGGAAGGGAAACACCATATATTTT. This translates into CASSQRTGKGNTIYF.

The chain is built from TRBV11-2 and TRBJ1-2; D uncertain. Between the trimmed V and J ends, which lost 6 bases and 0 bases, there was a span of 8 bases. The CDR3 runs 13 residues. Per the germline V gene, CDR1 is SGHAT and CDR2 is FQNNGV. Here the CDR3 DNA reads TGTGCCAGCAGTTCCTCAGCTAACTATGGCTACACCTTC. Translation: CASSSSANYGYTF.

The genes are TRBV28 and TRBJ1-1; D remains ambiguous. CDR3 length: 11 residues. V was cut by 3 bases and J by 8 bases, with 7 bases left in between. Germline V gene lookup returns CDR1 MDHEN and CDR2 SYDVKM. The CDR3 region has the DNA TGTGCCAGCAGTTTTAGCCGGGAAGCTTTCTTT. Translating it yields CASSFSREAFF.

This clone occurred once. This rearrangement joins TRBV6-1 to TRBJ1-2, with D possibly being TRBD1 (5 bases). The CDR3 is 15 amino acids. CDR1 MNHNS and CDR2 SASEGT come from the germline V gene. Trimming removed 3 bases at V and 1 base at J, with 12 bases between. Here the CDR3 DNA reads TGTGCCAGCAGTGACGGTGCCAGGGTTAACTATGGCTACACCTTC. It codes for CASSDGARVNYGYTF.

The J gene is TRBJ1-2, the V gene TRBV5-4, with 9 bases aligning to TRBD1. Germline V CDR1 and CDR2: SGHNT, YYREEE (reference sequence). V was clipped by 4 bases and J by 4 bases; unmatched bases: 2. CDR3 length: 13 residues. CDR3 sequence (DNA): TGTGCCAGCAGCGCACAGGGGGCCTATGGCTACACCTTC. It codes for CASSAQGAYGYTF.

The CDR3 sequence: CASSYYGQGGYTF. The CDR3, as DNA: TGTGCCAGCAGTTACTACGGACAGGGAGGCTACACCTTC. This chain joins TRBV6-5 and TRBJ1-2, with 8 bases that match TRBD1. This CDR3 comprises 13 residues. J was trimmed by 8 bases and V by 1 base; bases with no gene match: 3. Germline CDR1 reads MNHEY; CDR2 reads SVGAGI.